This TCR beta chain came from a study of blood T cell repertoires in COVID-19. Generated by immunoSEQ multiplex PCR, the TCRdb table keeps only in-frame clones and is missing some. The sample has over 150,000 clones, 80% to 85% seen once; the top ten hold around 6.7%. Germline V CDR1 and CDR2: SEHNR, FQNEAQ (reference sequence). The CDR3 has 18 amino acids. Unmatched junction bases numbered 7, after V lost 3 bases and J lost 0 bases. Sequenced material: peripheral blood. This TCR was sampled from a woman aged 40 to 50 with COVID-19, enrolled during active disease. V usage is TRBV7-9 and J usage is TRBJ2-1, with TRBD2 identical over 11 bases. CDR3 region: CASSLSSGGFSSYNEQFF. The CDR3 DNA reads TGTGCCAGCAGCTTGTCTAGCGGGGGGTTTAGCTCCTACAATGAGCAGTTCTTC.